This T cell receptor beta chain was sequenced for a study of Tregs in tolerant kidney transplant recipients. Findings and caveats of the study: Antigen-driven expansion was suggested because donor-specific Tregs expanded more than all Tregs in tolerant patients. Biological reproducibility was not directly addressed, but technical replication error appeared minimal. Activated donor B cell expansion appeared to reveal the most relevant donor-specific TCRbeta repertoire.

Repertoires were generated with immunoSEQ multiplex PCR, while TCRdb's copy carries only in-frame clones and drops some. The record lists under 35,000 clones, of which the ten most abundant hold about 1.9%. Notes on this clone: The antigen remains undetermined. The read ends 3 residues early relative to the CDR3; the germline J gene fills the gap.

Related graft donors supplied nonmyeloablative bone marrow transplants, and mixed chimerism was transient. V lost 5 bases and J lost 4, with 12 bases in between. The CDR3 extends over 12 amino acids. Looked up from germline, CDR1 is GTSNPN and CDR2 is SVGIG (reference sequence). The chain has TRBV30 and TRBJ2-7, with D uncertain. Sequencing was performed on CD4+ T cells from blood (PBMCs), taken 24 months after the transplant. This TCR was recovered from a human patient who received a combined kidney and bone marrow transplant. Some T cells may be transferred from the graft donor. The CDR3 spells CAWSLAIYEQYF. The DNA read from the CDR3 is TGTGCCTGGTCTCTGGCCATTTACGAG.